One TCR beta chain is described in this entry. Its antigen is unknown. Deletions cut 4 bases from V and 7 bases from J, with 19 bases between. Germline V gives CDR1 MNHNY, CDR2 SVGAGI (reference sequence). The CDR3 totals 16 residues. The sample belongs to a study of T cell responses to AZD1222 COVID-19 vaccine. General observations from the study: In the spike-specific TCR repertoire, nearly half reportedly target unmutated variant regions. CD4 TCRs associated with vaccination spanned spike, dominating at 160-218 and 743-854. Baseline seropositivity characterized only six AZD1222 recipients. Clonal diversity may have been underestimated in mostly white British donors.

The table came from immunoSEQ multiplex PCR; TCRdb's copy has only in-frame clones and leaves some out. The table has roughly 60,000 clones, around 84% seen once. This TCR derives from an adult in good health. Sequencing used peripheral blood, obtained on day 0 of AZD1222 vaccination. The chain links TRBV6-6 to TRBJ2-2, with no clear D. CDR3 region: CASSSLRSPGGGELFF. CDR3 sequence (DNA): TGTGCCAGCAGTTCGCTTCGATCCCCAGGTGGCGGGGAGCTGTTTTTT.